Below, 21 T cell receptor beta chains from the same sample are listed, as sequenced in a study of control samples from healthy donors and cancer patients. Clones were read by immunoSEQ multiplex PCR, and TCRdb kept only the in-frame ones, dropping some. The sample carries 52,000 or so clones, roughly 94% recorded once. What was sequenced was blood. These receptors were collected from a man aged 25 to 45 in good health.

As regards this clone: Other DNA sequences in this sample translate to the same CDR3. The chain combines TRBV14 with TRBJ1-2; D perhaps matches TRBD1 (5 bases). Trimming shortened V by 4 bases and J by 2 bases, and 14 bases separated the two germline ends. The CDR3 spans 15 residues. Germline V lookup: CDR1 SGHDN, CDR2 FVKESK. CDR3 sequence reads: CASSPPGGPNYGYTF. The CDR3 DNA is TGTGCCAGCAGCCCTCCGGGGGGACCCAACTATGGCTACACCTTC.

This rearrangement joins TRBV27 to TRBJ2-7; TRBD1 matches 7 bases. From germline, CDR1 is MNHEY and CDR2 SMNVEV (reference sequence). V was clipped by 4 bases and J by 2 bases; unmatched bases: 5. The CDR3 sequence is 14 residues long. As DNA, the CDR3 is TGTGCCAGCAGTTGGAACAGGGGAACCTACGAGCAGTACTTC. Translating gives CASSWNRGTYEQYF.

The chain has TRBV5-4 and TRBJ2-3; D not resolved. Trimming shortened V by 2 bases and J by 2 bases, and 6 bases separated the two germline ends. The CDR3 has 13 residues. Germline V gene lookup returns CDR1 SGHNT and CDR2 YYREEE (reference sequence). The CDR3, as DNA: TGTGCCAGCAGCTTTTCTACCACAGATACGCAGTATTTT. It specifies CASSFSTTDTQYF.

The V and J genes are TRBV19 and TRBJ2-3; TRBD2 aligns across 7 bases. The V gene's germline CDR1 is LNHDA and CDR2 SQIVND (reference sequence). This CDR3 comprises 16 residues. Trimming cost V 3 bases and J 3 bases; bases outside gene matches: 9. The CDR3 loop is CASSMVVLASTDTQYF. CDR3 DNA: TGTGCCAGTAGTATGGTGGTACTAGCGAGTACAGATACGCAGTATTTT.

The J gene is TRBJ1-1, the V gene TRBV27; TRBD1 might be the D (6 bases). Germline lookup yields CDR1 MNHEY and CDR2 SMNVEV (reference sequence). The V and J ends lost 10 bases and 0 bases respectively, with 15 bases between them. The CDR3 has 14 residues. CDR3 coding DNA: TGTGCCACCAACAGGGCGGAGATGAACACTGAAGCTTTCTTT. Translation: CATNRAEMNTEAFF.

V is TRBV6-5 and J is TRBJ1-1, with D perhaps TRBD1 (5 bases). With 5 bases removed from V and 6 bases from J, the gap between germline ends came to 16 bases. The CDR3 length is 14 residues. Germline CDR1 reads MNHEY; CDR2 reads SVGAGI. This chain's CDR3 is CASSLYPRGPEAFF. CDR3 bases: TGTGCCAGCAGTCTATACCCCCGGGGACCTGAAGCTTTCTTT.

J is TRBJ1-4 and V is TRBV5-6; D may be TRBD1 (5 bases). CDR1 and CDR2 (germline): SGHDT, YYEEEE. This CDR3 has 15 residues. With 1 base removed from V and 6 bases from J, the gap between germline ends came to 13 bases. The CDR3 loop is CASSLLMGVDEKLFF. The DNA of the CDR3 is TGTGCCAGCAGCTTGTTGATGGGGGTGGATGAAAAACTGTTTTTT.

This chain links TRBV9 with TRBJ1-2; no firm D call. V was clipped by 3 bases and J by 6 bases, with 12 bases between them. CDR3 length: 13 residues. The germline gives CDR1 SGDLS, CDR2 YYNGEE. The chain's CDR3 is CASSGLTEDGYTF. Written as DNA, the CDR3 is TGTGCCAGCAGCGGACTTACGGAGGATGGCTACACCTTC.

The chain recombines TRBV9 with TRBJ2-7; D perhaps matches TRBD2 (6 bases). The CDR3 runs 14 residues. Germline values: CDR1 SGDLS, CDR2 YYNGEE. The germline V and J ends were trimmed by 0 bases and 6 bases, with 13 bases remaining between them. The CDR3, as DNA: TGTGCCAGCAGCGTAGGGTACTTGGGGGGCGAGCAGTACTTC. Protein sequence: CASSVGYLGGEQYF.

This chain links TRBV30 with TRBJ1-1, with a tentative D call TRBD1 (5 bases). V was pared by 0 bases and J by 8 bases, with 7 bases between. Germline CDR1 reads GTSNPN; CDR2 reads SVGIG (reference sequence). This CDR3 region has 11 residues. CDR3 bases: TGTGCCTGGAGTGTAAACAGGGAAGCTTTCTTT. Translating gives CAWSVNREAFF.

The chain uses TRBV13 and TRBJ2-1; 12 bases map to TRBD2. The trim removed 4 bases at V and 2 bases at J, leaving 3 bases unmatched. From germline, CDR1 is PRHDT and CDR2 FYEKMQ (reference sequence). CDR3 length: 16 residues. The CDR3 coding sequence is TGTGCCAGCAGCTCAACTAGCGGGGGGACCTACAATGAGCAGTTCTTC. Amino acid sequence: CASSSTSGGTYNEQFF.

The chain is built from TRBV2 and TRBJ2-3; possibly TRBD1 for D (6 bases). This CDR3 region has 16 residues. Trimming stripped 1 base from V and 0 bases from J, with 11 bases between. Looked up from germline, CDR1 is SNHLY and CDR2 is FYNNEI. CDR3 sequence reads: CASSEVQTGSTDTQYF. The CDR3 nucleotides read TGTGCCAGCAGTGAAGTGCAAACAGGGAGCACAGATACGCAGTATTTT.

The chain recombines TRBV7-9 with TRBJ2-7; either TRBD1 or TRBD2 may fit D (5 bases each). CDR3 size: 14 residues. V was trimmed by 5 bases and J by 3 bases, leaving 14 bases between them. Per germline, CDR1 SEHNR and CDR2 FQNEAQ (reference sequence). This CDR3 is CASSPRGVRYEQYF. CDR3 nucleotide sequence: TGTGCCAGCAGCCCCCGAGGGGTGCGCTACGAGCAGTACTTC.

V is TRBV11-2 and J is TRBJ2-5; 9 bases agree with TRBD1. Germline CDR1 and CDR2: SGHAT and FQNNGV. The V gene end was trimmed by 4 bases and the J gene end by 2 bases; junction bases not matched to a gene: 5. This CDR3 spans 15 amino acids. The CDR3 here is CASSYWDRAQETQYF. The CDR3 DNA sequence: TGTGCCAGCAGCTATTGGGACAGGGCACAAGAGACCCAGTACTTC.

V and J are TRBV29-1 and TRBJ2-2; possible D gene TRBD2, 5 bases. The CDR3 covers 13 residues. Trimming left V 7 bases short and J 4 bases short, with 13 bases between. Looked up from germline, CDR1 is SQVTM and CDR2 is ANQGSEA. CDR3 coding DNA: TGCAGCGCCCAAAGTGGGAGCACCGGGGAGCTGTTTTTT. It encodes CSAQSGSTGELFF.

This clone was observed once. The V gene is TRBV4-3, the J gene TRBJ1-2; the match to TRBD1 covers 8 bases. Germline values: CDR1 LGHNA, CDR2 YSLEER. Trimming took 1 base from V and 7 from J; bases not matched to a gene: 11. The CDR3 runs to 16 residues. This CDR3 reads CASSQGAQGGSFGYTF. The DNA of the CDR3 is TGCGCCAGCAGCCAAGGGGCACAGGGGGGGTCGTTTGGCTACACCTTC.

This clone was detected once. The chain recombines TRBV5-4 with TRBJ2-3, with D possibly TRBD1 on 6 matching bases. Deletions cut 3 bases from V and 4 bases from J, with 15 bases between. The CDR3 has 15 residues. Per germline, CDR1 SGHNT and CDR2 YYREEE (reference sequence). In nucleotides, the CDR3 is TGTGCCAGCAGCTCCACAGGGTCAGTTGCAGATACGCAGTATTTT. Translating gives CASSSTGSVADTQYF. The full variable domain, with the rest looked up from reference TRBV5-4 and TRBJ2-3, is ETGVTQSPTHLIKTRGQQVTLRCSSQSGHNTVSWYQQALGQGPQFIFQYYREEENGRGNFPPRFSGLQFPNYSSELNVNALELDDSALYLCASSSTGSVADTQYFGPGTRLTVL.

The J gene is TRBJ2-7, the V gene TRBV4-2; TRBD1 matches 8 bases. This CDR3 has 20 residues. Germline CDR1 reads LGHNA; CDR2 reads YNFKEQ. V lost 1 base, J lost 3 bases, and 20 bases stayed unmatched. Here the CDR3 reads CASSQASGGEPCPPSYEQYF. The CDR3 DNA reads TGTGCCAGCAGCCAAGCCTCAGGGGGCGAGCCATGTCCCCCAAGCTACGAGCAGTACTTC.

This chain links TRBV19 with TRBJ1-5, with TRBD1 as a possible D gene (6 bases). CDR3 length: 17 amino acids. Between the trimmed V and J ends, which lost 6 bases and 0 bases, there was a span of 18 bases. Germline V gene sequence: CDR1 LNHDA, CDR2 SQIVND (reference sequence). CDR3 loop: CASRHRTDTYSNQPQHF. The CDR3 DNA reads as TGTGCCAGTAGGCATCGGACAGACACCTATAGCAATCAGCCCCAGCATTTT.

The chain uses TRBV18 and TRBJ2-5; TRBD1 agrees at 7 bases. Germline trimming cut 3 bases from V and 5 bases from J; bases unmatched to any gene: 9. This CDR3 is built from 15 residues. The germline CDR1 and CDR2 sequences are KGHSH and LQKENI. CDR3 DNA: TGTGCCAGCTCACCGAAACAGGGGACGAGGGAGACCCAGTACTTC. Its translation is CASSPKQGTRETQYF.

The chain couples TRBV24-1 to TRBJ1-1, with unresolved D. This CDR3 is 11 amino acids long. Deletions cut 10 bases from V and 4 bases from J, with 9 bases between. Germline V gene lookup returns CDR1 KGHDR and CDR2 SFDVKD. This CDR3 is CATMDGTEAFF. In nucleotides, the CDR3 is TGTGCCACGATGGACGGCACTGAAGCTTTCTTT.